This T cell receptor (beta chain) was found in a study of cytomegalovirus exposure and HLA in healthy donors. The study ran its PCR with 60 Vbeta and 13 Jbeta primers. Sequencing used immunoSEQ multiplex PCR; TCRdb keeps in-frame clones, though not all of them. This table has some 170,000 clones, roughly 80% appearing once. This clone was observed a few times. Its antigen is still unknown. Regarding the study as a whole: Sequencing depth across donors, presence/absence analyses assumed, was roughly uniform. An analysis done earlier found most TCR beta V segments productive about 90% or about 30% of the time. It was reportedly the case that the classifier diagnosed cytomegalovirus status with high specificity and sensitivity.

This CDR3 contains 14 residues. The V end was cut by 5 bases, the J end by 0 bases, with 9 bases between. The germline gives CDR1 SGHNT, CDR2 YYREEE (reference sequence). This clonotype was sampled from a man aged 50-59 years in good health and CMV-seropositive. The chain carries TRBV5-4 and TRBJ2-1; no clear D gene. Sequencing was carried out using PBMCs. The DNA of the CDR3 is TGTGCCAGCAGTATCCCGGGCTCCTACAATGAGCAGTTCTTC. Encoded protein: CASSIPGSYNEQFF.